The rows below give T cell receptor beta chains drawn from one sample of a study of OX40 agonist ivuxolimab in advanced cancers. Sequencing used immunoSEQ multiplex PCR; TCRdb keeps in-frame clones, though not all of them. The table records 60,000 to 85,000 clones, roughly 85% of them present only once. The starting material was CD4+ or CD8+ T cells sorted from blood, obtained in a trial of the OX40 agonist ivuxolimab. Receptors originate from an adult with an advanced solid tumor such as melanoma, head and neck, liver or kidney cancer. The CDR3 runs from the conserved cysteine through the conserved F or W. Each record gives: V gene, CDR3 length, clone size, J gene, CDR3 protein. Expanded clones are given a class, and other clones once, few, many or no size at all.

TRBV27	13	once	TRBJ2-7	CASSRVGGYEQYF
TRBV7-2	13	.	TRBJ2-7	CASSLDRSYEQYF
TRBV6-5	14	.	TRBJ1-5	CASSYRWGNQPQHF
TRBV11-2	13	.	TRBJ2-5	CASSLDRVETQYF
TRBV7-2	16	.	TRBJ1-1	CASSLASSAGNTEAFF
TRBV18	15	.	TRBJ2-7	CASSPNGLVVGEQYF
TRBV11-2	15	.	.	CASSLVGTSSYEQYF
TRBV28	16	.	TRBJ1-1	CASSSISRYSGTEAFF
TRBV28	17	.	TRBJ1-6	CASSGTGSEPYNSPLHF
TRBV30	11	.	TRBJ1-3	CAWSMGNTIYF
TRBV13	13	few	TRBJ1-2	CASSFGQGSGYTF
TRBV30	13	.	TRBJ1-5	CAWARDSYQPQHF
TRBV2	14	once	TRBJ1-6	CASTISGRNSPLHF
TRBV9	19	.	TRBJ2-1	CASSSRLAGGPSTYNEQFF
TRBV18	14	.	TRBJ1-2	CASSPPGTGYGYTF
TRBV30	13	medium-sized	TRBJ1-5	CAWSLDLNQPQHF
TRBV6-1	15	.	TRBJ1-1	CASSLRTGENTEAFF
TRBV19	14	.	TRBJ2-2	CASSIKGNTGELFF
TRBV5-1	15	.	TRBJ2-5	CASSPSQGAGETQYF
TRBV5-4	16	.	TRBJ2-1	CASSPGGANSYNEQFF
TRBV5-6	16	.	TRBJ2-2	CASSLAGRGRTGELFF
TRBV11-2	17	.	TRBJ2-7	CASSFTPFALGFNEQYF
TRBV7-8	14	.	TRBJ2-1	CASSRDRVYNEQFF
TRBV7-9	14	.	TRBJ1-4	CASSTWDRNEKLFF
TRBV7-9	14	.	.	CASSLVQESHEQYF
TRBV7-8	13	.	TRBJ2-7	CASSLEGRDEQYF
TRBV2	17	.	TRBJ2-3	CASRPSLSGGRTDTQYF
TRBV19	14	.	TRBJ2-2	CASSSGDNTGELFF
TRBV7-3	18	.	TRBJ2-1	CASSLRASGDFPEREQFF
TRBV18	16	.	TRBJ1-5	CASSPNPTGNGQPQHF
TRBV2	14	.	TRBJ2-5	CASSELTIGETQYF
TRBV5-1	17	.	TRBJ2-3	CASSLGTGATSTDTQYF
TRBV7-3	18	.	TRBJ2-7	CASSSHPRKGVDSYEQYF
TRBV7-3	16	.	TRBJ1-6	CASSLSTGSYNSPLHF
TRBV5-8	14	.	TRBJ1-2	CASSSEDRVYGYTF
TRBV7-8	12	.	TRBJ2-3	CASSPNTDTQYF
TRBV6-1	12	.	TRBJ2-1	CATRRGQREQFF
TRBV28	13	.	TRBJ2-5	CATRGVPQETQYF
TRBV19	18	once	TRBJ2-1	CASSVRLAGGPSYNEQFF
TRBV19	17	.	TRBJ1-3	CASSIDAGTGSGNTIYF
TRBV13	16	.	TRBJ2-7	CASSLGGRGSAYEQYF
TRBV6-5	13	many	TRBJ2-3	CASQVQRGDTQYF
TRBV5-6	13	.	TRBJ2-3	CASSLTGTDTQYF
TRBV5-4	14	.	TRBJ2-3	CASSSTSRTDTQYF
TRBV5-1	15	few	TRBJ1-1	CASSLGDFSGTEAFF
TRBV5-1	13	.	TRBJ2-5	CASSMTKGETQYF
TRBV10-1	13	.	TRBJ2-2	CASGQPNTGELFF
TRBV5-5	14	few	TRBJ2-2	CASSLGTTTGELFF
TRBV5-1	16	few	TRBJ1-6	CASSRTGQGGNSPLHF
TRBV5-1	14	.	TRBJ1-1	CASSTAARNTEAFF